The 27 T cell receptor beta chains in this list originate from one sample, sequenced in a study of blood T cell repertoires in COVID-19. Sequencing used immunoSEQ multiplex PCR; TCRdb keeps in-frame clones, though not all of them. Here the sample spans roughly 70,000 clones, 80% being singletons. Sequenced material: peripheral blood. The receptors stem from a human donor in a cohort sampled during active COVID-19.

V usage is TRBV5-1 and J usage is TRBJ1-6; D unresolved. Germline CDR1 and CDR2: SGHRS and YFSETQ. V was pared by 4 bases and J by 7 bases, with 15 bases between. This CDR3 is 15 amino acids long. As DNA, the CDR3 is TGCGCCAGCAGCCCCTGGGTTGCGGGAAATTCACCCCTCCACTTT. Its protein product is CASSPWVAGNSPLHF.

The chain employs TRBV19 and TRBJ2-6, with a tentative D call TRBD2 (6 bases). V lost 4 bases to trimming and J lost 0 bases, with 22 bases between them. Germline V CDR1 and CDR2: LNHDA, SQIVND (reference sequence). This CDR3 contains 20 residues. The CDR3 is CASSNSGAGSAVSGANVLTF. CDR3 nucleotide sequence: TGTGCCAGTAGTAACTCCGGAGCGGGTAGCGCGGTCTCTGGGGCCAACGTCCTGACTTTC.

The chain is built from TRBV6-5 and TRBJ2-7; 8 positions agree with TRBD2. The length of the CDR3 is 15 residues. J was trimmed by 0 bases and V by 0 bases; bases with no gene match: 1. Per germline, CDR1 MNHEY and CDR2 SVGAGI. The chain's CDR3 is CASSYSSGISYEQYF. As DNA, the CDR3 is TGTGCCAGCAGTTACTCTAGCGGGATCTCCTACGAGCAGTACTTC.

The CDR3 loop is CAGGNQPQHF. The DNA of the CDR3 is TGTGCAGGGGGCAATCAGCCCCAGCATTTT. The chain carries TRBV28 and TRBJ1-5; D perhaps matches TRBD1 (5 bases). Germline-derived CDR1 and CDR2 are MDHEN and SYDVKM. CDR3 size: 10 residues.

Here the CDR3 DNA reads TGTGCCAGCAGCCTTCTGCGAGATACGCAGTATTTT. As protein: CASSLLRDTQYF. The J gene is TRBJ2-3, the V gene TRBV7-2; no reliable D call. V shed 5 bases and J shed 5 bases, with 8 bases lying between them. Looked up from germline, CDR1 is SGHTA and CDR2 is FQGNSA. The CDR3 extends over 12 amino acids. The full variable domain, its missing parts supplied by reference TRBV7-2 and TRBJ2-3, is GAGVSQSPSNKVTEKGKDVELRCDPISGHTALYWYRQSLGQGLEFLIYFQGNSAPDKSGLPSDRFSAERTGGSVSTLTIQRTQQEDSAVYLCASSLLRDTQYFGPGTRLTVL.

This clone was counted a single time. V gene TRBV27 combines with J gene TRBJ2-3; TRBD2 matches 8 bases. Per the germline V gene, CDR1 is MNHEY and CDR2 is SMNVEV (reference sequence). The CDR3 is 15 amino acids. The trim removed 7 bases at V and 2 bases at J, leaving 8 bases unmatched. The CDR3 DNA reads TGTGCCAGCACTCCCTGGCGGGAGGCCACAGATACGCAGTATTTT. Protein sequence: CASTPWREATDTQYF.

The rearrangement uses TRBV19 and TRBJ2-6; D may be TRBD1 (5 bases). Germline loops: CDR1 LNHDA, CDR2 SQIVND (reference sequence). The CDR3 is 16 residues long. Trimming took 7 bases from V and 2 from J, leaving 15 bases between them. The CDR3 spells CASTGAGWTGANVLTF. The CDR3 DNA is TGTGCCAGTACCGGAGCAGGGTGGACTGGGGCCAACGTCCTGACTTTC.

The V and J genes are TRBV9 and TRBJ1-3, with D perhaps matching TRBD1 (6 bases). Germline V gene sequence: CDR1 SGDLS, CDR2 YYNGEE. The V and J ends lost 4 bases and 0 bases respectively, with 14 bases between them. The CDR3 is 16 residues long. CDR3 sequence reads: CASSRNRVPSGNTIYF. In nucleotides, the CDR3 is TGTGCCAGCAGCCGGAACAGGGTCCCCTCTGGAAACACCATATATTTT. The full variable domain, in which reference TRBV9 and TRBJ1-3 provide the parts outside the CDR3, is DSGVTQTPKHLITATGQRVTLRCSPRSGDLSVYWYQQSLDQGLQFLIQYYNGEERAKGNILERFSAQQFPDLHSELNLSSLELGDSALYFCASSRNRVPSGNTIYFGEGSWLTVV.

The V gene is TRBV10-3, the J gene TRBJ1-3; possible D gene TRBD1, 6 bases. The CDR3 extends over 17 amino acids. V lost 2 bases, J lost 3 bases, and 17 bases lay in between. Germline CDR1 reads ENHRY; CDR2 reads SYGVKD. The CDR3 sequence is CAISEPRTARGGNTIYF. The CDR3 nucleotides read TGTGCCATCAGTGAGCCACGGACAGCGAGGGGTGGAAACACCATATATTTT.

The CDR3 nucleotides read TGTGCCAGCAGCTTAAAGAGACTAGCGGTAGAGGAATACAATGAGCAGTTCTTC. This sequence encodes CASSLKRLAVEEYNEQFF. J is TRBJ2-1 and V is TRBV11-2, with 9 bases matching TRBD2. V shed 2 bases and J 4 bases; nucleotides not matched to a gene: 12. This CDR3 region has 18 residues. Germline V gene data show CDR1 as SGHAT and CDR2 as FQNNGV.

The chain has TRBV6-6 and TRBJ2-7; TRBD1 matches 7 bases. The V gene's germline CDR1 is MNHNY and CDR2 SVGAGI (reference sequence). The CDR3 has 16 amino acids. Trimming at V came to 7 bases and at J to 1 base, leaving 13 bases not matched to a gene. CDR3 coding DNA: TGTGCCAGCATATCGGCGACAGGGTGGGGTTCCTACGAGCAGTACTTC. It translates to CASISATGWGSYEQYF.

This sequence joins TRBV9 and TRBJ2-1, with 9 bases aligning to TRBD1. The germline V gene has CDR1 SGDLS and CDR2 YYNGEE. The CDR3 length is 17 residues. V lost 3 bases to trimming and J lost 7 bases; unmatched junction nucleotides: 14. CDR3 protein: CASSAPRTGVSGNEQFF. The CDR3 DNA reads TGTGCCAGCAGCGCCCCCCGGACAGGGGTGAGTGGGAATGAGCAGTTCTTC.

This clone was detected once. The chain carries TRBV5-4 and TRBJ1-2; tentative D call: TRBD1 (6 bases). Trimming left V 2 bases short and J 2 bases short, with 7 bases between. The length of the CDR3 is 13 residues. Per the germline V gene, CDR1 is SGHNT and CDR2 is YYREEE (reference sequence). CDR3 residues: CASSFDRNYGYTF. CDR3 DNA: TGTGCCAGCAGCTTCGACAGGAACTATGGCTACACCTTC.

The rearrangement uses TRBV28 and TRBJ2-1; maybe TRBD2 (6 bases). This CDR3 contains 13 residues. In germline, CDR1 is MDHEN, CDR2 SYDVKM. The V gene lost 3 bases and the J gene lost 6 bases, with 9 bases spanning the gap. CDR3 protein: CASSFGGGNEQFF. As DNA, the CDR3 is TGTGCCAGCAGTTTCGGGGGAGGCAATGAGCAGTTCTTC.

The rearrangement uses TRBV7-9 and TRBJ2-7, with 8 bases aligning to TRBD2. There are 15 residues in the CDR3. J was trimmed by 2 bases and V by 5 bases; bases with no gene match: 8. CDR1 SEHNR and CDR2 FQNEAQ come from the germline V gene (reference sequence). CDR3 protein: CASSGYSGDTYEQYF. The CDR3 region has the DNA TGTGCCAGCAGCGGATATAGCGGGGACACCTACGAGCAGTACTTC.

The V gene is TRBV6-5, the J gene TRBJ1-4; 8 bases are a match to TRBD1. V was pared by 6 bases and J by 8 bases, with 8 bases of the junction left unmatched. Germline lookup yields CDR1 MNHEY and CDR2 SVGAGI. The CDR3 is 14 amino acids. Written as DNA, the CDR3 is TGTGCCAGCAGCCCGGGACAGGAGACGGAAAAACTGTTTTTT. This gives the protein CASSPGQETEKLFF.

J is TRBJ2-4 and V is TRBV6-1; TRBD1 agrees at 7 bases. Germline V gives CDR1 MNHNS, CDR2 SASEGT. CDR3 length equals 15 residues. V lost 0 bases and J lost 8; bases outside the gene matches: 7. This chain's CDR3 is CASSEAGAGGDIQYF. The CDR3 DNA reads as TGTGCCAGCAGTGAAGCTGGGGCAGGGGGAGACATTCAGTACTTC.

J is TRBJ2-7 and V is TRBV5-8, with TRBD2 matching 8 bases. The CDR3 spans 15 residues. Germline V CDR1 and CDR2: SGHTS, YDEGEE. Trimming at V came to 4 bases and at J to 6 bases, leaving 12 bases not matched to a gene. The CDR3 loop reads CASSVLAGPRGEQYF. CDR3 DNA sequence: TGTGCCAGCAGCGTATTAGCGGGGCCTCGGGGCGAGCAGTACTTC.

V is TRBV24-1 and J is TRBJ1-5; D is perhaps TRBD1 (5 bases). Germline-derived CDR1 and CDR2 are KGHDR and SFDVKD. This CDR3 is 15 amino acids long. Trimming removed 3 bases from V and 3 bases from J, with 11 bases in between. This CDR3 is CATSDGGVNNQPQHF. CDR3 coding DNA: TGTGCCACCAGTGATGGGGGGGTTAACAATCAGCCCCAGCATTTT.

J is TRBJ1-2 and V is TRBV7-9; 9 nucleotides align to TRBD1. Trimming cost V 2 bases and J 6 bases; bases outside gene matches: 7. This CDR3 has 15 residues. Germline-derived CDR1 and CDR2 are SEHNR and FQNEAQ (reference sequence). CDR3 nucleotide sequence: TGTGCCAGCAGCTTAAGCACCGGGACAGGGAATGGCTACACCTTC. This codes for CASSLSTGTGNGYTF.

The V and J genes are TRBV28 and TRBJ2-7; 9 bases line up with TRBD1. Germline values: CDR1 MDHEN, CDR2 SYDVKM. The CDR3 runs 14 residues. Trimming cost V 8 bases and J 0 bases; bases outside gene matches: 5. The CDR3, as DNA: TGTGCCAGCTACGCGGACAGGGGCTCCTACGAGCAGTACTTC. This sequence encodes CASYADRGSYEQYF.

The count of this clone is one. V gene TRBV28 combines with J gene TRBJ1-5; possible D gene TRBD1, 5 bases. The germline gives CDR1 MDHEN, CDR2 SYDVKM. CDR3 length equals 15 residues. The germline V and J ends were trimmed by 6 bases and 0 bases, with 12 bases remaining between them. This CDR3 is CASSSGLTSNQPQHF. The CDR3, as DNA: TGTGCCAGCAGCTCGGGACTTACTAGCAATCAGCCCCAGCATTTT.

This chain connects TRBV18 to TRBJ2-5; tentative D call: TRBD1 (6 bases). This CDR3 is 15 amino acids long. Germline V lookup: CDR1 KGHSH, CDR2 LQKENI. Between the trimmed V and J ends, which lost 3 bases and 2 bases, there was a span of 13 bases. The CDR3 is CASSPLDRKQETQYF. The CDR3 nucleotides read TGTGCCAGCTCACCCCTGGACAGAAAGCAAGAGACCCAGTACTTC.

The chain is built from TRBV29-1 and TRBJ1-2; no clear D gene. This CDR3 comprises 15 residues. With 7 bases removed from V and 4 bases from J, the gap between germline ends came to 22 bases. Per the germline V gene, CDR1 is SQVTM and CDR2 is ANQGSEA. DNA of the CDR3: TGCAGCGCCGAAACGAACCAGGCCAGCCTCTATGGCTACACCTTC. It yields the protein CSAETNQASLYGYTF.

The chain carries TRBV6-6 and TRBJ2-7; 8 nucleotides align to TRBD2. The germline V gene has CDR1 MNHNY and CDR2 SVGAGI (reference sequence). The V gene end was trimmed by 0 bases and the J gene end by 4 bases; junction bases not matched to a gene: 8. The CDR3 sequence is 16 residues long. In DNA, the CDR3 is TGTGCCAGCAGTTACTCCGGAAGCGGGAGTTTATACGAGCAGTACTTC. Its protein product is CASSYSGSGSLYEQYF.

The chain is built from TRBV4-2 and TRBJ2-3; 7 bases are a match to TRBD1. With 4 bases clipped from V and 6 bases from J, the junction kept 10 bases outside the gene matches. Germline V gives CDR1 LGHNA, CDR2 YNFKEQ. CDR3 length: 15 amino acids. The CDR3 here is CASSRDSPGWDTQYF. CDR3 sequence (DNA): TGTGCCAGCAGCCGGGACAGCCCCGGCTGGGATACGCAGTATTTT.

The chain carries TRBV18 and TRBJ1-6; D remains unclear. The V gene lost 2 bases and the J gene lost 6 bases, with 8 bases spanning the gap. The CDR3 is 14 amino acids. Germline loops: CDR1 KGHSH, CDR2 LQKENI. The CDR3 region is CASSPGQVNSPLHF. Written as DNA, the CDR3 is TGTGCCAGCTCACCAGGGCAGGTTAATTCACCCCTCCACTTT.